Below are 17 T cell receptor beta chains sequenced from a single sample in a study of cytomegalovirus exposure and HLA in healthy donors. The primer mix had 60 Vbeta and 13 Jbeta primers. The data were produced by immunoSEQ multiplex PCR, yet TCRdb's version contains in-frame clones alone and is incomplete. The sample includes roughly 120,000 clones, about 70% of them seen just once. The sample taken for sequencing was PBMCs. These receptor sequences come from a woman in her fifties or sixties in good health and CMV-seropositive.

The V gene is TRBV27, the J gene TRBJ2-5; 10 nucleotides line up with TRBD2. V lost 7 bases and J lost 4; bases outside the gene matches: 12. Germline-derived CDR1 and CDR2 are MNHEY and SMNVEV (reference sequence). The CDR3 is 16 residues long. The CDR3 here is CASTYKASGRGETQYF. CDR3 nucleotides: TGTGCCAGCACCTATAAAGCTAGCGGGAGAGGAGAGACCCAGTACTTC.

The chain's CDR3 is CASSGDGTGSSGNQPQHF. The CDR3 nucleotides read TGTGCCAGCAGTGGAGACGGGACAGGGTCGTCCGGGAATCAGCCCCAGCATTTT. The rearrangement uses TRBV25-1 and TRBJ1-5, with 9 bases lining up with TRBD1. Germline lookup yields CDR1 MGHDK and CDR2 SYGVNS. The CDR3 length is 18 residues. With V trimmed by 4 bases and J by 4 bases, 14 bases remained unmatched.

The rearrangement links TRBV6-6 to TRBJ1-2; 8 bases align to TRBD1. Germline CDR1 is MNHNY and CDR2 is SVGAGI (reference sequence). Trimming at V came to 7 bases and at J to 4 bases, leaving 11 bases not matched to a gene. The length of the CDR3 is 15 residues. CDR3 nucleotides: TGTGCCAGCACCTCAACCGGGACAGGAGCCTATGGCTACACCTTC. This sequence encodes CASTSTGTGAYGYTF.

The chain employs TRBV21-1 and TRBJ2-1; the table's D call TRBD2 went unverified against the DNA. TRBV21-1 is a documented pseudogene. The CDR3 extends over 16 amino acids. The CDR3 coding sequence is TGTGCCAGCAGCAAGAGGGAAGAGGACCTCTACAATGAGCAGTTCTTC. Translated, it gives CASSKREEDLYNEQFF.

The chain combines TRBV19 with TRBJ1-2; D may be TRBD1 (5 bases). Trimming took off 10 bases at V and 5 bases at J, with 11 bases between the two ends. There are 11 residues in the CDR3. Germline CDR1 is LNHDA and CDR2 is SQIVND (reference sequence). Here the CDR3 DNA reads TGTGCCACATCGACAGCTTATGGCTACACCTTC. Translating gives CATSTAYGYTF.

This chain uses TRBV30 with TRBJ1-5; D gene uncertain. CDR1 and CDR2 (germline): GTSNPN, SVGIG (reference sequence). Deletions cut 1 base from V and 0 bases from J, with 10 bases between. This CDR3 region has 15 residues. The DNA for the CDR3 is TGTGCCTGGAGTGGAGGGAGTAATAGCAATCAGCCCCAGCATTTT. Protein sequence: CAWSGGSNSNQPQHF.

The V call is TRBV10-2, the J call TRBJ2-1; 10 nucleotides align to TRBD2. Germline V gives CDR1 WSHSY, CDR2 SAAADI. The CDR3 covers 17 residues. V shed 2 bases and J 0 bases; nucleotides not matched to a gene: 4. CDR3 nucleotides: TGCGCCAGCAGTGAGGCCCCTAGCGGGAGCTCCTACAATGAGCAGTTCTTC. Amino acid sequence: CASSEAPSGSSYNEQFF.

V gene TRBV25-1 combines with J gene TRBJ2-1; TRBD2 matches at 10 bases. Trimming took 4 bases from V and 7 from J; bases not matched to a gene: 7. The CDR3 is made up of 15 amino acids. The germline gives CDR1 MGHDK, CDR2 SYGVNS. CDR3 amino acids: CASSARTSGANEQFF. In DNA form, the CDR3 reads TGTGCCAGCAGTGCCCGGACTAGCGGAGCAAATGAGCAGTTCTTC. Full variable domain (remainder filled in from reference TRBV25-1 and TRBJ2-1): EADIYQTPRYLVIGTGKKITLECSQTMGHDKMYWYQQDPGMELHLIHYSYGVNSTEKGDLSSESTVSRIRTEHFPLTLESARPSHTSQYLCASSARTSGANEQFFGPGTRLTVL.

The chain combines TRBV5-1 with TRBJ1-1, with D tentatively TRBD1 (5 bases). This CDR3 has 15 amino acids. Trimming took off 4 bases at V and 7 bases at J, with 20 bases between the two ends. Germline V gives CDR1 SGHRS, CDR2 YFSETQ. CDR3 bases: TGCGCCAGCAGCCCCTCCCTGGGAGGGGAGGGTGAAGCTTTCTTT. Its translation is CASSPSLGGEGEAFF.

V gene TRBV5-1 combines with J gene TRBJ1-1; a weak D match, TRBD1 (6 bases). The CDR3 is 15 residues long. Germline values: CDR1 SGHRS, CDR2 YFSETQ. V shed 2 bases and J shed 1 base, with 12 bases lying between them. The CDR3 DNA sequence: TGCGCCAGCAGCTTTTCACAGGGAAGGAACACTGAAGCTTTCTTT. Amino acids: CASSFSQGRNTEAFF.

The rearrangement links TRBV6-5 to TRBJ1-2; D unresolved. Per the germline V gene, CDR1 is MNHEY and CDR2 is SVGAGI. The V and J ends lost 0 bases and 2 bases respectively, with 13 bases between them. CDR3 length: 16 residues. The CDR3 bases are TGTGCCAGCAGTTACTCGAGGCAGAACCAAAACTATGGCTACACCTTC. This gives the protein CASSYSRQNQNYGYTF.

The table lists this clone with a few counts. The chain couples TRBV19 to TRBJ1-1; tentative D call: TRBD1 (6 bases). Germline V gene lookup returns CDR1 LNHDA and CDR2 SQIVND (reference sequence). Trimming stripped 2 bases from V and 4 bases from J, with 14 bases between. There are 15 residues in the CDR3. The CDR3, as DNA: TGTGCCAGTAGTATACAGGGCAGGGGTGGCACTGAAGCTTTCTTT. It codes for CASSIQGRGGTEAFF.

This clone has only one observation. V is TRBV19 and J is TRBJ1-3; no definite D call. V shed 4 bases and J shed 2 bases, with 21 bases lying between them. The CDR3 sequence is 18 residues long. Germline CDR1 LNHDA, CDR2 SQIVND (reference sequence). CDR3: CASSTYYPGETPGNTIYF. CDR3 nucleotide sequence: TGTGCCAGTAGTACTTACTACCCGGGAGAGACGCCTGGAAACACCATATATTTT. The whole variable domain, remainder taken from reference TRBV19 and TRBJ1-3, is DGGITQSPKYLFRKEGQNVTLSCEQNLNHDAMYWYRQDPGQGLRLIYYSQIVNDFQKGDIAEGYSVSREKKESFPLTVTSAQKNPTAFYLCASSTYYPGETPGNTIYFGEGSWLTVV.

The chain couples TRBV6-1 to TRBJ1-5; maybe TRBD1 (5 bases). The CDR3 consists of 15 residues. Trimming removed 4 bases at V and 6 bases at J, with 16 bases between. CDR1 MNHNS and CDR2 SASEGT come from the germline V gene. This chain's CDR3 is CASSALWGGGQPQHF. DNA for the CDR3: TGTGCCAGCAGTGCCCTCTGGGGGGGAGGTCAGCCCCAGCATTTT.

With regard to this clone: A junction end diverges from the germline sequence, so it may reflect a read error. The CDR3 DNA sequence: TGTGCCAGCGGTTTTTGGGCGAGACAGGGTAACGAGCAGTACTTC. It encodes CASGFWARQGNEQYF. The rearrangement uses TRBV27 and TRBJ2-7; 7 bases fit TRBD1. The CDR3 loop spans 15 amino acids. CDR1 is MNHEY, CDR2 SMNVEV, per germline (reference sequence).

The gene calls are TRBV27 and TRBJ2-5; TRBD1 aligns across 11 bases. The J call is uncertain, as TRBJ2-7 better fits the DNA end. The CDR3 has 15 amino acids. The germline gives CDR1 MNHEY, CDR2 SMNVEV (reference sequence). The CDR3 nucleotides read TGTGCCAGCAGTCCTGGACAGGGGGCCACCTACGAGCAGTACTTC. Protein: CASSPGQGATYEQYF.

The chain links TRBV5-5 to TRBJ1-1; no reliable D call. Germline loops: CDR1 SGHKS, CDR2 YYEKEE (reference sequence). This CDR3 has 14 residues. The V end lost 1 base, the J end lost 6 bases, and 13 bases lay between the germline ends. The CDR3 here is CASSLTSGISEAFF. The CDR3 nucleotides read TGTGCCAGCAGCTTGACGTCGGGGATTTCTGAAGCTTTCTTT.